A selection of T cell receptor beta chains follows, all from one sample in a study of shared clonotypes between healthy human individuals. Generated by immunoSEQ multiplex PCR, the TCRdb table keeps only in-frame clones and is missing some. Found here are hundreds of thousands of clones, 90% to 97% of them singletons; the top ten hold approximately 0.06%. Sequenced material: naive CD4+ T cells sorted from blood. Receptor source: a woman younger than 45 in good health. Each CDR3 is given with its conserved first and last residue. Some rows have no size entry. The others give once, few or many, or a class for an expanded clone.

CDR3aa: CASSKRTSGYYNEQFF; abundance: NA; j_gene: TRBJ2-1; len: 16; v_gene: TRBV27
CDR3aa: CASSLLEGMRGYTF; abundance: NA; j_gene: TRBJ1-2; len: 14; v_gene: TRBV28
CDR3aa: CASSRAPGELFF; abundance: NA; j_gene: TRBJ2-2; len: 12; v_gene: TRBV13
CDR3aa: CASSPQGTFLPTDTQYF; abundance: NA; j_gene: TRBJ2-3; len: 17; v_gene: TRBV7-9
CDR3aa: CASSFGTGDNNEQFF; abundance: NA; j_gene: TRBJ2-1; len: 15; v_gene: TRBV6-4
CDR3aa: CASSIDRWVGGTEAFF; abundance: NA; j_gene: TRBJ1-1; len: 16; v_gene: TRBV19
CDR3aa: CASSRQVSNQPQHF; abundance: NA; j_gene: TRBJ1-5; len: 14; v_gene: TRBV19
CDR3aa: CASRWTDEHWGAFF; abundance: NA; j_gene: TRBJ1-1; len: 14; v_gene: TRBV5-1
CDR3aa: CASSQGLTYEQYF; abundance: once; j_gene: TRBJ2-7; len: 13; v_gene: TRBV7-2
CDR3aa: CAISEGTVNEKLFF; abundance: NA; j_gene: TRBJ1-4; len: 14; v_gene: TRBV10-3
CDR3aa: CASSIGGQGGYEQYF; abundance: NA; j_gene: TRBJ2-7; len: 15; v_gene: TRBV7-3
CDR3aa: CASSPSGTGTEQYF; abundance: NA; j_gene: NA; len: 14; v_gene: TRBV18
CDR3aa: CASSQGGRATTDTQYF; abundance: NA; j_gene: TRBJ2-3; len: 16; v_gene: TRBV5-4
CDR3aa: CASSNTGFRETQYF; abundance: once; j_gene: TRBJ2-5; len: 14; v_gene: TRBV7-9
CDR3aa: CASSLYTEAFF; abundance: NA; j_gene: TRBJ1-1; len: 11; v_gene: TRBV28
CDR3aa: CASSPGFREKLFF; abundance: NA; j_gene: TRBJ1-4; len: 13; v_gene: TRBV7-7
CDR3aa: CASSYSSGDYEKLFF; abundance: NA; j_gene: TRBJ1-4; len: 15; v_gene: TRBV6-5
CDR3aa: CASSLDPREWVEQYF; abundance: NA; j_gene: TRBJ2-7; len: 15; v_gene: TRBV11-2
CDR3aa: CAWRKRGSDGYTF; abundance: once; j_gene: TRBJ1-2; len: 13; v_gene: TRBV30
CDR3aa: CASSFEGGLYGYTF; abundance: NA; j_gene: TRBJ1-2; len: 14; v_gene: TRBV28
CDR3aa: CASSLAGDNPYEQYF; abundance: NA; j_gene: TRBJ2-7; len: 15; v_gene: TRBV5-1
CDR3aa: CAWRGGDGYTF; abundance: NA; j_gene: TRBJ1-2; len: 11; v_gene: TRBV30
CDR3aa: CASSLEASGSHSYEQYF; abundance: once; j_gene: TRBJ2-7; len: 17; v_gene: TRBV28
CDR3aa: CASSLRPGPSDTQYF; abundance: NA; j_gene: TRBJ2-3; len: 15; v_gene: TRBV5-1
CDR3aa: CASSLRHPGTTGFDEQYF; abundance: NA; j_gene: TRBJ2-7; len: 18; v_gene: TRBV5-1
CDR3aa: CSVGHGADTTNEKLFF; abundance: NA; j_gene: TRBJ1-4; len: 16; v_gene: TRBV29-1
CDR3aa: CASRAGTSGNTYNEQFF; abundance: NA; j_gene: TRBJ2-1; len: 17; v_gene: TRBV5-4
CDR3aa: CAWSVRREGFSRRNQPQHF; abundance: once; j_gene: TRBJ1-5; len: 19; v_gene: TRBV30
CDR3aa: CASRTGDNTEAFF; abundance: NA; j_gene: TRBJ1-1; len: 13; v_gene: TRBV6-5